Each of the 11 T cell receptor beta chains below was sequenced from the same sample in a study of T-cell memory formation after mild COVID-19. TCRdb re-called the 5' RACE reads with MiXCR, one entry per CDR3 protein. The top ten clones hold approximately 12% of a sample with hundreds of thousands of distinct CDR3 sequences, around a quarter of them seen once. Sequenced material: PBMCs or a T cell subset sorted from them (not recorded which). The receptors were sampled from an adult woman who had mild COVID-19 (a few samples of this study predate the infection). Cell type and time point are not known.

This chain connects TRBV4-2 to TRBJ2-2; TRBD1 matches 10 bases. Germline CDR1 is LGHNA and CDR2 is YNFKEQ. Trimming took 0 bases from V and 8 from J; bases not matched to a gene: 3. There are 15 residues in the CDR3. The chain's CDR3 is CASSQDRQGAGELFF. DNA for the CDR3: TGTGCCAGCAGCCAAGATCGACAGGGGGCTGGGGAGCTGTTTTTT.

The CDR3 is CASSYSTGLGPYEQYF. As DNA, the CDR3 is TGTGCCAGCAGTTACTCGACGGGACTAGGACCCTACGAGCAGTACTTC. This chain joins TRBV6-5 and TRBJ2-7; 8 bases are a match to TRBD2. The CDR3 runs to 16 residues. The germline gives CDR1 MNHEY, CDR2 SVGAGI. After removal of 0 bases from V and 2 bases from J, the junction contained 6 bases not matched to a gene.

The V gene is TRBV18, the J gene TRBJ2-5, with D possibly being TRBD1 (5 bases). Looked up from germline, CDR1 is KGHSH and CDR2 is LQKENI. Between the trimmed V and J ends, which lost 4 bases and 5 bases, there was a span of 14 bases. There are 14 residues in the CDR3. DNA for the CDR3: TGTGCCAGCTCACTCGACAGCCCTCCTGAGACCCAGTACTTC. Protein product: CASSLDSPPETQYF.

V usage is TRBV7-8 and J usage is TRBJ2-1, with 9 bases fitting TRBD1. CDR3 length equals 15 residues. The trim removed 8 bases at V and 0 bases at J, leaving 5 bases unmatched. Germline CDR1 is SGHVS and CDR2 is FQNEAQ. CDR3 protein: CASLGQGSSYNEQFF. For the CDR3, the DNA is TGTGCCAGCCTAGGACAGGGGAGCTCCTACAATGAGCAGTTCTTC.

V is TRBV7-2 and J is TRBJ2-4; D is uncertain. V shed 3 bases and J shed 2 bases, with 17 bases lying between them. Germline V lookup: CDR1 SGHTA, CDR2 FQGNSA. This CDR3 region has 17 residues. The CDR3 protein is CASSFDGPRWSKNIQYF. Here the CDR3 DNA reads TGTGCCAGCAGCTTCGACGGACCTCGATGGTCCAAAAACATTCAGTACTTC.

V is TRBV12-3 or TRBV12-4 and J is TRBJ1-2; 9 bases map to TRBD1. V lost 6 bases to trimming and J lost 4 bases; unmatched junction nucleotides: 6. The CDR3 is made up of 14 amino acids. CDR3 region: CASRPQGASYGYTF. Here the CDR3 DNA reads TGTGCCAGCAGGCCACAGGGGGCTAGCTATGGCTACACCTTC.

The rearrangement uses TRBV27 and TRBJ1-2, with 9 bases lining up with TRBD1. The germline V gene has CDR1 MNHEY and CDR2 SMNVEV (reference sequence). V trimming: 4 bases; J trimming: 6 bases; junction bases outside the gene matches: 12. CDR3 length: 16 amino acids. CDR3 sequence: CASSSLDDRGRNGYTF. The CDR3 coding sequence is TGTGCCAGCAGTTCACTCGACGACAGGGGGAGGAATGGCTACACCTTC.

This clonotype was counted only a few times. The chain combines TRBV6-6 with TRBJ1-2; D unresolved. In germline, CDR1 is MNHNY, CDR2 SVGAGI (reference sequence). Trimming shortened V by 0 bases and J by 2 bases, and 7 bases separated the two germline ends. CDR3 length: 14 residues. This CDR3 reads CASSYSSANYGYTF. CDR3 bases: TGTGCCAGCAGTTACTCGTCAGCCAACTATGGCTACACCTTC.

The chain uses TRBV7-6 and TRBJ2-1; 8 bases align to TRBD2. Germline CDR1 reads SGHVS; CDR2 reads FNYEAQ. This CDR3 comprises 17 residues. With 1 base clipped from V and 10 bases from J, the junction kept 15 bases outside the gene matches. CDR3 region: CASSLVGFGGALNEQFF. The DNA of the CDR3 is TGTGCCAGCAGCTTAGTGGGTTTCGGGGGGGCCCTCAACGAGCAGTTCTTC.

This rearrangement joins TRBV23-1 to TRBJ2-5, with 9 positions matching TRBD1. TRBV23-1 counts as an open reading frame of uncertain function. This CDR3 spans 14 amino acids. V shed 4 bases and J 4 bases; nucleotides not matched to a gene: 4. The CDR3 nucleotides are TGCGCCAGCAGTCGGGACAGGGTAGTAGAGACCCAGTACTTC. It yields the protein CASSRDRVVETQYF.

J is TRBJ2-3 and V is TRBV6-2 or TRBV6-3; D may correspond to TRBD1 or TRBD2 (6 bases each). Germline V lookup: CDR1 MNHEY, CDR2 SVGEGT. The CDR3 length is 16 residues. Trimming took 1 base from V and 8 from J, leaving 19 bases between them. The CDR3 is CASSYWTPGRGATQYF. The CDR3 DNA reads as TGTGCCAGCAGTTACTGGACACCCGGAAGGGGGGCTACGCAGTATTTT.